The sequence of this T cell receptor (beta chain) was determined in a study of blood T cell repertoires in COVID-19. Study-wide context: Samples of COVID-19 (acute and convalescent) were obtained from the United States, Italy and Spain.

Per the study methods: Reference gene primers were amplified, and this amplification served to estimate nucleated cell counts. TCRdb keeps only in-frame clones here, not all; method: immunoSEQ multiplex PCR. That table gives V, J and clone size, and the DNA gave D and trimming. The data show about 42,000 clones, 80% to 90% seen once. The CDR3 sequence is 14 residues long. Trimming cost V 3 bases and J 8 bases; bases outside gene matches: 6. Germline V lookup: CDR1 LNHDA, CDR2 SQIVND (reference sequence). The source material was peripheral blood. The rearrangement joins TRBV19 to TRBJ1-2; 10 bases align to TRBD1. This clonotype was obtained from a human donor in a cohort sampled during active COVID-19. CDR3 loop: CASSIGQGEGGYTF. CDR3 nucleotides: TGTGCCAGTAGTATCGGACAGGGGGAGGGAGGCTACACCTTC.